This entry is about one T cell receptor beta chain. The sample comes from a study of T cell changes during pregnancy in multiple sclerosis. The data were produced by immunoSEQ multiplex PCR, yet TCRdb's version contains in-frame clones alone and is incomplete. The table shows 60,000 to 70,000 clones, with around 91% occurring only once. This CDR3 has 12 residues. Trimming took 3 bases from V and 4 from J, leaving 4 bases between them. Per germline, CDR1 MGHDK and CDR2 SYGVNS. The sequences come from peripheral blood, collected in the third trimester of pregnancy. The TCR sequence derives from a female donor in good health, enrolled as a control in a pregnancy study. The rearrangement uses TRBV25-1 and TRBJ1-3; D uncertain. CDR3 loop: CASSELGNTIYF. DNA for the CDR3: TGTGCCAGCAGTGAGTTAGGAAACACCATATATTTT.